This TCR beta chain appears in the sequencing data of a study of blood T cells in healthy people across ages. Whole-study results and caveats: Possibly confounding the expanded clonotype changes was the fact that donor CMV status was unknown.

Germline assignment: CDR1 MNHEY and CDR2 SVGAGI. There are 11 residues in the CDR3. The germline V and J ends were trimmed by 10 bases and 8 bases, with 11 bases remaining between them. Primers used in a second PCR of about 7 to 12 cycles were a sample-barcoded 5' primer and a J-beta primer mix. TCRdb re-derived calls from the 5' RACE reads in MiXCR, one entry per CDR3 protein. The sample holds 550,000 to 600,000 distinct CDR3 sequences, approximately 30% seen once. Remarks on this clonotype: Its antigen is not identified.

The sequence was collected from a woman aged 70-85 years in good health. The chain links TRBV6-5 to TRBJ1-4; D uncertain. The sample consisted of blood. Written as DNA, the CDR3 is TGTGCCACCCGTTCCGGGGAAAAACTGTTTTTT. It specifies CATRSGEKLFF.